This passage covers 5 T cell receptor beta chains from one sample sequenced in a study of early T cells in non-severe SARS-CoV-2 infection (dated by TCRdb to the early 2020s). Library prep was done by 5' RACE. Sequencing instrument: NextSeq 500. The public reads were reanalyzed by TCRdb: fastp trimming at Q25, MiXCR alignment, in-frame beta chains only. Rows matching on CDR3 protein sequence are summarized as one entry with the most common DNA and genes. The sample data list roughly 88,000 distinct CDR3 sequences, and 14% of these were observed just once. The ten biggest clones cover under 7.5% of the sample. The specimen was whole blood. The receptor source for this set is an adult who was a healthcare worker with PCR-confirmed SARS-CoV-2 infection or an uninfected control (not recorded which).

This clonotype appeared many times. The V and J genes are TRBV3-1 and TRBJ1-5; perhaps TRBD1 as D (6 bases). Trimming took 0 bases from V and 1 from J, leaving 19 bases between them. The CDR3 is made up of 19 amino acids. The germline CDR1 and CDR2 sequences are LGHDT and YNNKEL (reference sequence). The CDR3 reads CASSQDPGDRPISNQPQHF. Here the CDR3 DNA reads TGTGCCAGCAGCCAAGACCCGGGTGACAGGCCGATAAGCAATCAGCCCCAGCATTTT.

At least ten counts were recorded for this clonotype. This chain links TRBV28 with TRBJ2-3, with D possibly TRBD2 on 6 matching bases. V lost 6 bases, J lost 6 bases, and 10 bases lay in between. CDR3 length: 12 residues. Germline V gene lookup returns CDR1 MDHEN and CDR2 SYDVKM. Written as DNA, the CDR3 is TGTGCCAGCAGCCCTCTAGCGGATACGCAGTATTTT. As protein: CASSPLADTQYF.

This clonotype was counted only a few times. V and J are TRBV4-2 and TRBJ2-7; D not certain. The CDR3 length is 13 residues. The V gene's germline CDR1 is LGHNA and CDR2 YNFKEQ. The V end lost 4 bases, the J end lost 3 bases, and 10 bases lay between the germline ends. This CDR3 reads CASSPDGRYEQYF. The CDR3 DNA sequence: TGTGCCAGCAGCCCCGACGGCCGCTACGAGCAGTACTTC.

The chain couples TRBV18 to TRBJ2-5; no firm D call. The germline V gene has CDR1 KGHSH and CDR2 LQKENI. The V and J ends lost 1 base and 2 bases respectively, with 5 bases between them. The CDR3 has 13 residues. The CDR3 region is CASSPLGQETQYF. Here the CDR3 DNA reads TGTGCCAGCTCACCACTGGGACAAGAGACCCAGTACTTC. Looking up the rest from reference TRBV18 and TRBJ2-5 gives the full variable domain: NAGVMQNPRHLVRRRGQEARLRCSPMKGHSHVYWYRQLPEEGLKFMVYLQKENIIDESGMPKERFSAEFPKEGPSILRIQQVVRGDSAAYFCASSPLGQETQYFGPGTRLLVL.

This clonotype was observed a few times. The V call is TRBV14, the J call TRBJ2-1; TRBD2 matches at 9 bases. Looked up from germline, CDR1 is SGHDN and CDR2 is FVKESK. Germline trimming cut 5 bases from V and 8 bases from J; bases unmatched to any gene: 13. The length of the CDR3 is 16 residues. DNA for the CDR3: TGTGCCAGCAGCGCATGGCGGGGGGGCCTGGACCATGAGCAGTTCTTC. It specifies CASSAWRGGLDHEQFF.